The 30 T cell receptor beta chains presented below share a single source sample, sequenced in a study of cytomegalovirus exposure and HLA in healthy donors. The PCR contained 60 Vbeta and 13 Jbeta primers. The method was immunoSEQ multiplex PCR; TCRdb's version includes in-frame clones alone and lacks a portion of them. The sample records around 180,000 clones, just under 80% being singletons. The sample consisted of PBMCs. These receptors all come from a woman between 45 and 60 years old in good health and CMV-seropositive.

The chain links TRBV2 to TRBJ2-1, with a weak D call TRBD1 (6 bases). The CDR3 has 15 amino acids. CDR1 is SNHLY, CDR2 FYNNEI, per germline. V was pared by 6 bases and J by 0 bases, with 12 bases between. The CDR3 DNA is TGTGCCAGCAGCAATGGACAGAGCTCCTACAATGAGCAGTTCTTC. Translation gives CASSNGQSSYNEQFF.

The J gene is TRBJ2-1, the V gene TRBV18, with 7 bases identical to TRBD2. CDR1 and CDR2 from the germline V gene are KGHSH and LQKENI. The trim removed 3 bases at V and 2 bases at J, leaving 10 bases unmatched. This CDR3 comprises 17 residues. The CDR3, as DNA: TGTGCCAGCTCACCCCTAGTGGGAGCGGGGACCTACAATGAGCAGTTCTTC. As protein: CASSPLVGAGTYNEQFF.

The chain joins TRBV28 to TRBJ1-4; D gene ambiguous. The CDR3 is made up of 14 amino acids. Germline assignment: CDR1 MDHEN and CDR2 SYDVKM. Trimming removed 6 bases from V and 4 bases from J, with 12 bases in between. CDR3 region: CASRSGILNEKLFF. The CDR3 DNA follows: TGTGCCAGCAGGAGCGGGATCCTTAATGAAAAACTGTTTTTT.

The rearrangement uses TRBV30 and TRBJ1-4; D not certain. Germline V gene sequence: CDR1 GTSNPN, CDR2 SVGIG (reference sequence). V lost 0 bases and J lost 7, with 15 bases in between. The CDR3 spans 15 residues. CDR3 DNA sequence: TGTGCCTGGAGTGTAGGCGTGGCGGGTCGTGAAAAACTGTTTTTT. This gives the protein CAWSVGVAGREKLFF.

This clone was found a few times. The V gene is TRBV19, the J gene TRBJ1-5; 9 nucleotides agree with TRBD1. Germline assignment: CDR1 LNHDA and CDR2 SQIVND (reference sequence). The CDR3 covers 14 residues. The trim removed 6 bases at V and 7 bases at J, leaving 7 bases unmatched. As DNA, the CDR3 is TGTGCCAGTAGAGTACAGGGGGCTCGGCAGCCCCAGCATTTT. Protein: CASRVQGARQPQHF.

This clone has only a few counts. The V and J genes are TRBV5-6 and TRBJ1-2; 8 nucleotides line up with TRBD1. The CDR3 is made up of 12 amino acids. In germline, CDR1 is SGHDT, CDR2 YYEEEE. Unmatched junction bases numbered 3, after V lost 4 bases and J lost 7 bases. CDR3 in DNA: TGTGCCAGCAGCCCTGGGACAGGTGGCTACACCTTC. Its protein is CASSPGTGGYTF.

CDR3 nucleotides: TGTGCCAGCAGTGAATCCTGGACTTCAGATCAGCCCCAGCATTTT. Its translation is CASSESWTSDQPQHF. The chain joins TRBV6-1 to TRBJ1-5; D uncertain. Germline CDR1 and CDR2: MNHNS and SASEGT. This CDR3 is built from 15 residues. V lost 2 bases to trimming and J lost 5 bases, with 13 bases between them.

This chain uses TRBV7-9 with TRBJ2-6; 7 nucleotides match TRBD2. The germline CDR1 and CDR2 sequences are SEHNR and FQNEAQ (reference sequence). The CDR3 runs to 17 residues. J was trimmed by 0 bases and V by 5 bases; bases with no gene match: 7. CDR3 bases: TGTGCCAGCAGCCCCGACGGGGGGAGCTCTGGGGCCAACGTCCTGACTTTC. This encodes CASSPDGGSSGANVLTF.

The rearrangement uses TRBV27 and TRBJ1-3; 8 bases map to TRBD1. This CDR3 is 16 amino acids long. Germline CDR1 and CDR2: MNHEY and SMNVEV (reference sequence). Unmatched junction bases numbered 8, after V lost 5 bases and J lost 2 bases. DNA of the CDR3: TGTGCCAGCAGTCCCCTAGGACAGGGCGCTGGAAACACCATATATTTT. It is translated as CASSPLGQGAGNTIYF.

The CDR3 DNA is TGTGCCAGCAGCCAAGATCAAAAAGATACGCAGTATTTT. As protein: CASSQDQKDTQYF. The chain employs TRBV4-2 and TRBJ2-3; D unclear. The CDR3 has 13 residues. Germline V gene lookup returns CDR1 LGHNA and CDR2 YNFKEQ. V lost 0 bases to trimming and J lost 5 bases, with 6 bases between them.

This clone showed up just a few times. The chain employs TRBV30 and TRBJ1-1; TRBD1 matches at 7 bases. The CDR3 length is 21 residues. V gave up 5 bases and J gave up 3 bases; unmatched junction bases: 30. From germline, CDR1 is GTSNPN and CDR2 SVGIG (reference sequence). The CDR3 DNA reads TGTGCCTGGGAACCCCGCCCAGGTACGGAGGGGGCGCGGACAAAGGACACTGAAGCTTTCTTT. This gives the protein CAWEPRPGTEGARTKDTEAFF.

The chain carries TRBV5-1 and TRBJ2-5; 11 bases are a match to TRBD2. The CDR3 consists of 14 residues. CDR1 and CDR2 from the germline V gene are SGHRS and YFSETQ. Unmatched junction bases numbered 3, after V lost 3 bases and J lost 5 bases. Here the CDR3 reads CASSYGTSGETQYF. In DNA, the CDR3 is TGCGCCAGCAGCTACGGGACTAGCGGTGAGACCCAGTACTTC.

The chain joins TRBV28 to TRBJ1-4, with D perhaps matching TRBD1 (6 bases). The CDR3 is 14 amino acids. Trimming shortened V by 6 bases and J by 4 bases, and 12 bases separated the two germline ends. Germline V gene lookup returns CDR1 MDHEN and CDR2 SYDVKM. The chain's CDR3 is CASRPTGLNEKLFF. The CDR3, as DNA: TGTGCCAGCAGACCTACAGGGCTTAATGAAAAACTGTTTTTT.

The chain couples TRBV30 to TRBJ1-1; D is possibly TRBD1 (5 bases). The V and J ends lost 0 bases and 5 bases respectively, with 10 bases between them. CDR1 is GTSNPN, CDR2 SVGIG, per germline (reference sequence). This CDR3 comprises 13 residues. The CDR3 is CAWSVQVGTEAFF. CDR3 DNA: TGTGCCTGGAGTGTACAGGTCGGGACTGAAGCTTTCTTT.

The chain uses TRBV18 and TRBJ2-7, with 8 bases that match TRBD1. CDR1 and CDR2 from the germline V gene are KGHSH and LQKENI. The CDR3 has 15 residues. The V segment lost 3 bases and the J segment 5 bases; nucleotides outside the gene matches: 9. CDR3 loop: CASSPRAGTGDEQYF. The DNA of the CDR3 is TGTGCCAGCTCACCCCGGGCCGGGACAGGTGACGAGCAGTACTTC.

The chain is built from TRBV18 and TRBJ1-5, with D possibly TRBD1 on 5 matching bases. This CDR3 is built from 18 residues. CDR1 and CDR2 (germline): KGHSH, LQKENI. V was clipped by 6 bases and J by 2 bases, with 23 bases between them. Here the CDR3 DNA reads TGTGCCAGCTCTGAAAACAGACAGTCCGCGGCGGGCAATCAGCCCCAGCATTTT. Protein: CASSENRQSAAGNQPQHF.

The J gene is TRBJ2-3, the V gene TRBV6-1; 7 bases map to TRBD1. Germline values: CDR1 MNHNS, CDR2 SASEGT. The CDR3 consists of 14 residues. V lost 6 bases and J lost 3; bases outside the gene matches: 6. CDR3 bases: TGTGCCAGCAGCTTACAGGGGACGACAGATACGCAGTATTTT. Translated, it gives CASSLQGTTDTQYF.

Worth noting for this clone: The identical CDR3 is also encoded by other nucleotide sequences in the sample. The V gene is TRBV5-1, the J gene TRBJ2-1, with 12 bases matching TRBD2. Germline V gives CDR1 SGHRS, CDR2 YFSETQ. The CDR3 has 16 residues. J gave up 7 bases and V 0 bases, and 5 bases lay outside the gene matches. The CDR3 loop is CASSLGASGGANEQFF. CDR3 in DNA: TGCGCCAGCAGCTTGGGAGCTAGCGGGGGGGCAAATGAGCAGTTCTTC.

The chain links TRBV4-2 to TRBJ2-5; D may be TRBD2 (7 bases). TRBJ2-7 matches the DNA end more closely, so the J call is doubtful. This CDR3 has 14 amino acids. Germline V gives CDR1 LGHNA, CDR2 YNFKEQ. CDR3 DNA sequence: TGTGCCAGCAGCCGCGGGGGCCGGGCCTACGAGCAGTACTTC. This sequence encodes CASSRGGRAYEQYF.

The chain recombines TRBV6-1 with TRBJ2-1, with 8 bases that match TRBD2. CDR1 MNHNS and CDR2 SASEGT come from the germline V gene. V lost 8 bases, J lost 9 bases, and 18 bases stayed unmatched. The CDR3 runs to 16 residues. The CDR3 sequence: CASGGPPGGVLSEQFF. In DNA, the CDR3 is TGTGCCAGCGGTGGGCCCCCGGGGGGGGTGCTGAGTGAGCAGTTCTTC.

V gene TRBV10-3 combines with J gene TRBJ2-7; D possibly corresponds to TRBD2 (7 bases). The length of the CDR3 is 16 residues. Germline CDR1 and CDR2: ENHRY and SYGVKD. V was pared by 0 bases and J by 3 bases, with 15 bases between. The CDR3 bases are TGTGCCATCAGTGAGTCAGGAGGGGGGGGGTACTACGAGCAGTACTTC. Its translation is CAISESGGGGYYEQYF.

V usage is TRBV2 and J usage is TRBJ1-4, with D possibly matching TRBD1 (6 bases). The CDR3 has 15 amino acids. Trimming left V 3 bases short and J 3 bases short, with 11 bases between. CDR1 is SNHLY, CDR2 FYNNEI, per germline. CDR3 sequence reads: CASSDRGSANEKLFF. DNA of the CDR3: TGTGCCAGCAGTGACAGGGGTTCGGCTAATGAAAAACTGTTTTTT.

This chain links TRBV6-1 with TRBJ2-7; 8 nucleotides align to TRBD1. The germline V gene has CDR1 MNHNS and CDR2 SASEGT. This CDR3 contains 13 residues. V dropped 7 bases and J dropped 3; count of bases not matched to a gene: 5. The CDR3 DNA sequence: TGTGCCAGCACCCGGACAGGGATCTACGAGCAGTACTTC. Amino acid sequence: CASTRTGIYEQYF.

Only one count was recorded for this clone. Here the CDR3 DNA reads TGTGCCAGCAGGCCGGGGGGGAACTACAATGAGCAGTTCTTC. It is translated as CASRPGGNYNEQFF. The chain recombines TRBV5-4 with TRBJ2-1; TRBD2 matches 8 bases. The ends lost 5 bases at V and 3 bases at J; junction bases unmatched: 4. The germline gives CDR1 SGHNT, CDR2 YYREEE (reference sequence). This CDR3 has 14 amino acids.

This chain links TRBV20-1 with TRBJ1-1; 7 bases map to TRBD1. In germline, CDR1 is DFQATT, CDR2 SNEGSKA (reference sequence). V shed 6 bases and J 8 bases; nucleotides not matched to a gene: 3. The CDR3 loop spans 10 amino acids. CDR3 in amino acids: CSAPGGEAFF. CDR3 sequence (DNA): TGCAGTGCCCCAGGGGGAGAAGCTTTCTTT.

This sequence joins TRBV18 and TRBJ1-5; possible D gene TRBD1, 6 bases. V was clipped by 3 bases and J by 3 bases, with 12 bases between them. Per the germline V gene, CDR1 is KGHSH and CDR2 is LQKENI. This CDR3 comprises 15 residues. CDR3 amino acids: CASSPEQGVNQPQHF. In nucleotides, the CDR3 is TGTGCCAGCTCACCTGAACAGGGAGTCAATCAGCCCCAGCATTTT. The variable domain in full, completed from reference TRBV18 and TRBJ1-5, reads NAGVMQNPRHLVRRRGQEARLRCSPMKGHSHVYWYRQLPEEGLKFMVYLQKENIIDESGMPKERFSAEFPKEGPSILRIQQVVRGDSAAYFCASSPEQGVNQPQHFGDGTRLSIL.

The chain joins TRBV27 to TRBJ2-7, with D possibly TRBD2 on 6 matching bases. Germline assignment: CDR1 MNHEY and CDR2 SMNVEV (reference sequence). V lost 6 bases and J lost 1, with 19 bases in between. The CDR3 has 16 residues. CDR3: CASSLGTSPYSYEQYF. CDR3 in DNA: TGTGCCAGCAGCCTGGGTACTAGCCCATATTCCTACGAGCAGTACTTC.

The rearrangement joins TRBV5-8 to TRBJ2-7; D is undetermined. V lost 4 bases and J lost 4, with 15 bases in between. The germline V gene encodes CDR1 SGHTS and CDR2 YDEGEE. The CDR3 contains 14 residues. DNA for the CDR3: TGTGCCAGCAGCCGGGTCAACGCTGGGTACGAGCAGTACTTC. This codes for CASSRVNAGYEQYF.

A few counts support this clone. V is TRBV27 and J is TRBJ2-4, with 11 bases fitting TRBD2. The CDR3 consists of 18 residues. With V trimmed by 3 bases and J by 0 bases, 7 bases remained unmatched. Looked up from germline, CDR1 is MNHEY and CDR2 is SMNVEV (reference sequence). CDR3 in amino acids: CASSFSSGGAGAKNIQYF. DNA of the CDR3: TGTGCCAGCAGTTTCAGTAGCGGGGGGGCCGGAGCCAAAAACATTCAGTACTTC.

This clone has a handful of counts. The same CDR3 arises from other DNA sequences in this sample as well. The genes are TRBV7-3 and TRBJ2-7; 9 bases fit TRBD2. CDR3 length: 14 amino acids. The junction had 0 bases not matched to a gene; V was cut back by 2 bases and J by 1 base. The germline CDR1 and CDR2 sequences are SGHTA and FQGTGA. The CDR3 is CASSLAGGSYEQYF. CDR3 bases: TGTGCCAGCAGCTTAGCGGGGGGGTCCTACGAGCAGTACTTC.